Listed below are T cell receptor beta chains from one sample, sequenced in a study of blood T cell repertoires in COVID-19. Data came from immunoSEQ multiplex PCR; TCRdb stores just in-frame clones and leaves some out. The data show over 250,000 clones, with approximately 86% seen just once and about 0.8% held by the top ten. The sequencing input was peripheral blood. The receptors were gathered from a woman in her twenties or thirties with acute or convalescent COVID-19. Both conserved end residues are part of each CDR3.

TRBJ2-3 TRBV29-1 CSVEDRGTGSGDTQYF
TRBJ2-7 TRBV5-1 CASSFLANSYEQYF
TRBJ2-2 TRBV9 CASSVGAGLAGDTGELFF
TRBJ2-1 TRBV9 CASSATSGRGYSYNEQFF
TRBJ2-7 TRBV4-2 CASSQDDWGTSGEYEQYF
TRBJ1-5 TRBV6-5 CASSSQGSQPQHF
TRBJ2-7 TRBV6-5 CASRTGTEVYEQYF
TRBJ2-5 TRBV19 CASMMTGLQETQYF
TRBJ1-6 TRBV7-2 CASSLRGNRAYGLKSPLHF
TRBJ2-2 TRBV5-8 CATPNREWATGELFF
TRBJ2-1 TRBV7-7 CASSRAASGRNTYNEQFF
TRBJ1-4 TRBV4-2 CASSQEAPRFPGQGLATNEKLFF
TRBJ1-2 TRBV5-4 CASSVRDSLYGYTF
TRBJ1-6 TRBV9 CASSQSGSSYNSPLHF